These 26 T cell receptor beta chains were all obtained from the same sample, sequenced in a study of T cells in tumors after PD-1 blockade. Sequencing used immunoSEQ multiplex PCR; TCRdb keeps in-frame clones, though not all of them. There are some 14,000 clones in the sample; over 80% occur only once, and around 25% lies in the top ten. Sequencing used PBMCs, obtained after anti-PD-1 treatment. The source of these receptors is a human donor with basal cell carcinoma.

The chain uses TRBV5-4 and TRBJ2-1, with a tentative D call TRBD2 (5 bases). CDR1 and CDR2 (germline): SGHNT, YYREEE (reference sequence). The CDR3 spans 15 residues. With 3 bases removed from V and 7 bases from J, the gap between germline ends came to 17 bases. The CDR3 loop reads CASSSSGAPGNEQFF. The CDR3 nucleotides read TGTGCCAGCAGCTCGAGCGGAGCTCCTGGGAATGAGCAGTTCTTC.

The chain joins TRBV2 to TRBJ2-2, with D possibly TRBD2 on 5 matching bases. The germline gives CDR1 SNHLY, CDR2 FYNNEI. The CDR3 runs to 13 residues. V was clipped by 4 bases and J by 3 bases, with 6 bases between them. The CDR3 region has the DNA TGTGCCAGCAGTGTAGCGTACACCGGGGAGCTGTTTTTT. This encodes CASSVAYTGELFF. Filled out from reference TRBV2 and TRBJ2-2, the complete variable domain reads EPEVTQTPSHQVTQMGQEVILRCVPISNHLYFYWYRQILGQKVEFLVSFYNNEISEKSEIFDDQFSVERPDGSNFTLKIRSTKLEDSAMYFCASSVAYTGELFFGEGSRLTVL.

The chain combines TRBV25-1 with TRBJ2-7; 9 bases fit TRBD1. Trimming cost V 5 bases and J 4 bases; bases outside gene matches: 9. The CDR3 is 15 residues long. Germline V gives CDR1 MGHDK, CDR2 SYGVNS. The chain's CDR3 is CASSHRDRATYEQYF. Written as DNA, the CDR3 is TGTGCCAGCAGTCACCGGGACAGGGCGACTTACGAGCAGTACTTC.

The chain links TRBV24-1 to TRBJ2-5; D is unresolved. The CDR3 extends over 13 amino acids. V shed 1 base and J shed 5 bases, with 7 bases lying between them. Germline CDR1 and CDR2: KGHDR and SFDVKD. CDR3 in amino acids: CATSDLSIETQYF. In DNA, the CDR3 is TGTGCCACCAGTGATTTAAGCATCGAGACCCAGTACTTC.

This chain connects TRBV7-3 to TRBJ2-2; tentatively, D is TRBD2 (5 bases). CDR3 length equals 13 residues. CDR1 and CDR2 (germline): SGHTA, FQGTGA. With 5 bases removed from V and 5 bases from J, the gap between germline ends came to 9 bases. The CDR3 bases are TGTGCCAGCAGCCCCGAGGGAACCGGGGAGCTGTTTTTT. Protein product: CASSPEGTGELFF.

Comment on this clone: The junction and the germline gene differ at one end; a read error may be behind it. Other nucleotide sequences from this sample produce the same CDR3. For the CDR3, the DNA is TGTGCCAGCTCACCAGAAGGGGCTGGCTATACCTTC. This translates into CASSPEGAGYTF. This sequence joins TRBV18 and TRBJ1-2; TRBD1 is a possible D gene (5 bases). The CDR3 extends over 12 amino acids. Germline assignment: CDR1 KGHSH and CDR2 LQKENI.

The genes are TRBV30 and TRBJ2-3, with a possible D match to TRBD1 (6 bases). CDR3 length equals 15 residues. The V gene's germline CDR1 is GTSNPN and CDR2 SVGIG (reference sequence). V dropped 0 bases and J dropped 4 bases, with 14 bases sitting between them. CDR3 sequence: CAWSVQGLGADTQYF. DNA for the CDR3: TGTGCCTGGAGTGTACAGGGCCTGGGGGCAGATACGCAGTATTTT. Based on the CDR3 plus reference TRBV30 and TRBJ2-3, the full variable domain is SQTIHQWPATLVQPVGSPLSLECTVEGTSNPNLYWYRQAAGRGLQLLFYSVGIGQISSEVPQNLSASRPQDRQFILSSKKLLLSDSGFYLCAWSVQGLGADTQYFGPGTRLTVL.

The genes are TRBV7-6 and TRBJ2-1; D is perhaps TRBD1 (6 bases). Germline V gene data show CDR1 as SGHVS and CDR2 as FNYEAQ. This CDR3 region has 14 residues. V gave up 0 bases and J gave up 6 bases, with 9 bases separating them. This chain's CDR3 is CASSLAAGVNEQFF. In DNA, the CDR3 is TGTGCCAGCAGCTTAGCGGCAGGGGTCAATGAGCAGTTCTTC.

The table lists this clone with a count of one. The chain carries TRBV18 and TRBJ2-1; D is unresolved. The CDR3 sequence is 12 residues long. The V gene's germline CDR1 is KGHSH and CDR2 LQKENI. Between the trimmed V and J ends, which lost 6 bases and 5 bases, there was a span of 8 bases. This CDR3 reads CASSGFHNEQFF. The CDR3 nucleotides read TGTGCCAGCTCGGGATTCCACAATGAGCAGTTCTTC.

J is TRBJ2-5 and V is TRBV19; D gene unclear. The CDR3 is 15 amino acids. V was trimmed by 8 bases and J by 1 base, leaving 17 bases between them. CDR1 is LNHDA, CDR2 SQIVND, per germline (reference sequence). CDR3 in amino acids: CASHPGRISQETQYF. The CDR3 DNA reads TGTGCCAGTCACCCCGGACGTATATCCCAAGAGACCCAGTACTTC.

The V and J genes are TRBV3-1 (or the pseudogene TRBV3-2) and TRBJ2-5; 10 nucleotides match TRBD2. Germline V gives CDR1 LGHDT, CDR2 YNNKEL (reference sequence). V was clipped by 2 bases and J by 2 bases; unmatched bases: 5. There are 16 residues in the CDR3. The CDR3 DNA reads TGTGCCAGCAGCCAAACTAGCGGGGCAATGCAAGAGACCCAGTACTTC. Translated, it gives CASSQTSGAMQETQYF.

V gene TRBV7-9 combines with J gene TRBJ2-3, with D uncertain. CDR1 is SEHNR, CDR2 FQNEAQ, per germline (reference sequence). Trimming removed 5 bases from V and 1 base from J, with 16 bases in between. This CDR3 is built from 16 residues. CDR3 amino acids: CASSPEWSPGTDTQYF. The CDR3 nucleotides are TGTGCCAGCAGCCCGGAGTGGTCCCCGGGCACAGATACGCAGTATTTT.

The J gene is TRBJ2-1, the V gene TRBV10-3; D may be TRBD1 or TRBD2 (6 bases each). The germline CDR1 and CDR2 sequences are ENHRY and SYGVKD. There are 14 residues in the CDR3. With 5 bases removed from V and 5 bases from J, the gap between germline ends came to 13 bases. The CDR3 sequence: CAISQRGDDNEQFF. CDR3 bases: TGTGCCATCAGTCAGAGGGGGGACGACAATGAGCAGTTCTTC.

The chain employs TRBV3-1 (or the pseudogene TRBV3-2) and TRBJ2-1; D uncertain. The V end was cut by 1 base, the J end by 2 bases, with 9 bases between. The CDR3 is made up of 15 amino acids. Germline lookup yields CDR1 LGHDT and CDR2 YNNKEL (reference sequence). CDR3 sequence reads: CASSQGWKPYNEQFF. The CDR3 coding sequence is TGTGCCAGCAGCCAAGGATGGAAACCCTACAATGAGCAGTTCTTC.

This rearrangement joins TRBV6-5 to TRBJ2-5; TRBD1 agrees at 8 bases. This CDR3 region has 14 residues. Trimming cost V 8 bases and J 0 bases; bases outside gene matches: 5. The germline gives CDR1 MNHEY, CDR2 SVGAGI. The CDR3 bases are TGTGCCAGCCAGGACAGGGCGTACCAAGAGACCCAGTACTTC. It is translated as CASQDRAYQETQYF.

V gene TRBV9 combines with J gene TRBJ2-3; 9 nucleotides align to TRBD2. The CDR3 consists of 15 residues. Per germline, CDR1 SGDLS and CDR2 YYNGEE. J lost 4 bases, V lost 4 bases, and 7 bases had no gene match. The CDR3 nucleotides are TGTGCCAGCAGCAGCGGGGGGAGGGCCCCAGATACGCAGTATTTT. Protein sequence: CASSSGGRAPDTQYF.

A single count supports this clone. The chain joins TRBV12-3 or TRBV12-4 to TRBJ1-6; D unclear. V lost 4 bases and J 8 bases, leaving 6 bases between the germline ends. The CDR3 runs to 12 residues. The CDR3 is CASSSTHSPLHF. For the CDR3, the DNA is TGTGCCAGCAGTTCTACTCATTCACCCCTCCACTTT.

The chain recombines TRBV7-8 with TRBJ1-6; D not resolved. CDR3 size: 12 residues. V lost 3 bases, J lost 7 bases, and 4 bases lay in between. CDR1 is SGHVS, CDR2 FQNEAQ, per germline. The CDR3 is CASSFTNSPLHF. For the CDR3, the DNA is TGTGCCAGCAGCTTCACGAATTCACCCCTCCACTTT. The full variable domain, in which reference TRBV7-8 and TRBJ1-6 provide the parts outside the CDR3, is GAGVSQSPRYKVAKRGQDVALRCDPISGHVSLFWYQQALGQGPEFLTYFQNEAQLDKSGLPSDRFFAERPEGSVSTLKIQRTQQEDSAVYLCASSFTNSPLHFGNGTRLTVT.

This clone was observed a handful of times. This chain uses TRBV5-5 with TRBJ2-7; D gene ambiguous. Germline loops: CDR1 SGHKS, CDR2 YYEKEE (reference sequence). The CDR3 contains 16 residues. Between the trimmed V and J ends, which lost 0 bases and 0 bases, there was a span of 13 bases. The CDR3 spells CASSLEWSAVSYEQYF. CDR3 nucleotides: TGTGCCAGCAGCTTGGAGTGGTCGGCAGTCTCCTACGAGCAGTACTTC.

The rearrangement joins TRBV6-5 to TRBJ1-2; unclear D gene. Germline CDR1 is MNHEY and CDR2 is SVGAGI. The CDR3 spans 14 residues. V lost 7 bases to trimming and J lost 2 bases, with 14 bases between them. The DNA for the CDR3 is TGTGCCAGCACGTTTGGATTCCCCAACTATGGCTACACCTTC. Protein sequence: CASTFGFPNYGYTF.

The chain combines TRBV28 with TRBJ2-7, with D unresolved. The ends were cut back, 4 bases at V and 2 bases at J, with 12 bases in the middle. The germline V gene encodes CDR1 MDHEN and CDR2 SYDVKM. This CDR3 is built from 14 residues. In DNA, the CDR3 is TGTGCCAGCAGTTCTTGGGATCTACCCTACGAGCAGTACTTC. Protein: CASSSWDLPYEQYF.

The chain employs TRBV7-2 and TRBJ2-1; 7 nucleotides match TRBD2. The V gene's germline CDR1 is SGHTA and CDR2 FQGNSA. The CDR3 contains 18 residues. V lost 1 base to trimming and J lost 9 bases; unmatched junction nucleotides: 18. CDR3 DNA: TGTGCCAGCAGCTTAGGCGGGGACTATCGAAACGTAAGGGCTGAGCAGTTCTTC. Amino acid sequence: CASSLGGDYRNVRAEQFF.

The gene calls are TRBV2 and TRBJ1-1; the match to TRBD1 covers 7 bases. The CDR3 spans 13 residues. The trim removed 2 bases at V and 8 bases at J, leaving 5 bases unmatched. Per the germline V gene, CDR1 is SNHLY and CDR2 is FYNNEI. CDR3 region: CASSEIRGQEAFF. For the CDR3, the DNA is TGTGCCAGCAGTGAAATTAGGGGGCAAGAAGCTTTCTTT.

This clone was seen only once. V and J are TRBV7-9 and TRBJ1-1, with D uncertain. CDR3 size: 14 residues. Germline V gene sequence: CDR1 SEHNR, CDR2 FQNEAQ (reference sequence). V was shortened by 8 bases and J by 4 bases, with 17 bases between the two germline ends. CDR3 DNA: TGTGCCAGCGGTGCTGTGGTCGAGGGCACTGAAGCTTTCTTT. Amino acids: CASGAVVEGTEAFF. The full variable domain, with the rest looked up from reference TRBV7-9 and TRBJ1-1, is DTGVSQNPRHKITKRGQNVTFRCDPISEHNRLYWYRQTLGQGPEFLTYFQNEAQLEKSRLLSDRFSAERPKGSFSTLEIQRTEQGDSAMYLCASGAVVEGTEAFFGQGTRLTVV.

This chain links TRBV27 with TRBJ2-3, with 9 positions matching TRBD2. Germline V gives CDR1 MNHEY, CDR2 SMNVEV (reference sequence). This CDR3 comprises 17 residues. V lost 6 bases, J lost 2 bases, and 12 bases stayed unmatched. The CDR3: CASSQTTSGLLTDTQYF. CDR3 in DNA: TGTGCCAGCAGCCAAACCACTAGCGGGTTACTCACAGATACGCAGTATTTT.

The chain uses TRBV7-2 and TRBJ1-2; 7 nucleotides align to TRBD1. This CDR3 contains 15 residues. J was trimmed by 2 bases and V by 2 bases; bases with no gene match: 5. Germline loops: CDR1 SGHTA, CDR2 FQGNSA. The chain's CDR3 is CASSLYRGWNYGYTF. In DNA form, the CDR3 reads TGTGCCAGCAGCTTATACAGGGGCTGGAACTATGGCTACACCTTC.